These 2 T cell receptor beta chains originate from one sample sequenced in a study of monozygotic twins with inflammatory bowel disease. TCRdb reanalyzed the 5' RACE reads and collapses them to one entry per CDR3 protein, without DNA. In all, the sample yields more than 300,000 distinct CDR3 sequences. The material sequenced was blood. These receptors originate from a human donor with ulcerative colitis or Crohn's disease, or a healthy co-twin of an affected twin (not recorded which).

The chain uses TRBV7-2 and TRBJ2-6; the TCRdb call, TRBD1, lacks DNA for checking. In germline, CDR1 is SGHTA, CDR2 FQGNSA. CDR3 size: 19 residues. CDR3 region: CASSLSGGLGLSGANVLTF.

The CDR3 protein is CASSLVPEAGTYEQYF. This chain connects TRBV7-8 to TRBJ2-7; there is no DNA to check the TCRdb D call of TRBD2. Per the germline V gene, CDR1 is SGHVS and CDR2 is FQNEAQ. The CDR3 has 16 amino acids.